These 15 T cell receptor beta chains were all obtained from the same sample, sequenced in a study of OX40 agonist ivuxolimab in advanced cancers. Method: immunoSEQ multiplex PCR; TCRdb's copy keeps in-frame clones and lacks some. The sample has around 100,000 clones, 85% to 90% seen once. Sequences were derived from CD4+ or CD8+ T cells sorted from blood, sampled in a trial of the OX40 agonist ivuxolimab. The receptor source for this set is an adult with an advanced solid tumor such as melanoma, head and neck, liver or kidney cancer.

V gene TRBV4-2 combines with J gene TRBJ2-3; D remains unclear. V was trimmed by 3 bases and J by 2 bases, leaving 6 bases between them. Per the germline V gene, CDR1 is LGHNA and CDR2 is YNFKEQ. This CDR3 contains 13 residues. In nucleotides, the CDR3 is TGTGCCAGCAGCCAGGGCTTCACAGATACGCAGTATTTT. Amino acids: CASSQGFTDTQYF.

V and J are TRBV7-2 and TRBJ2-7, with TRBD2 matching over 7 bases. The CDR3 covers 13 residues. Germline V gene sequence: CDR1 SGHTA, CDR2 FQGNSA. V lost 3 bases and J lost 7; bases outside the gene matches: 6. The CDR3, as DNA: TGTGCCAGCAGCTTGGGGGGGACTGTTGAGCAGTACTTC. This translates into CASSLGGTVEQYF.

The CDR3 region has the DNA TGCGCCAGCAGTCAAAAGAGGTGGGGGGGCTACACCTTC. Amino acid sequence: CASSQKRWGGYTF. This chain uses TRBV23-1 with TRBJ1-2; D might be TRBD1 (5 bases). TRBV23-1 is placed among ORFs of uncertain function. V lost 2 bases to trimming and J lost 8 bases, with 12 bases between them. This CDR3 comprises 13 residues.

Of note for this clone: This CDR3 is also generated by other DNA sequences in the sample. V and J are TRBV5-1 and TRBJ2-2; no clear D. Germline V gene lookup returns CDR1 SGHRS and CDR2 YFSETQ. The CDR3 loop spans 15 amino acids. The V end was cut by 0 bases, the J end by 0 bases, with 6 bases between. CDR3 protein: CASSLGGANTGELFF. The CDR3, as DNA: TGCGCCAGCAGCTTGGGAGGAGCGAACACCGGGGAGCTGTTTTTT. Full variable domain (rest looked up from reference TRBV5-1 and TRBJ2-2): KAGVTQTPRYLIKTRGQQVTLSCSPISGHRSVSWYQQTPGQGLQFLFEYFSETQRNKGNFPGRFSGRQFSNSRSEMNVSTLELGDSALYLCASSLGGANTGELFFGEGSRLTVL.

A few counts support this clone. The gene calls are TRBV27 and TRBJ1-5; the match to TRBD1 covers 9 bases. Trimming cost V 3 bases and J 0 bases; bases outside gene matches: 6. Germline V gene data show CDR1 as MNHEY and CDR2 as SMNVEV (reference sequence). The CDR3 runs to 17 residues. Here the CDR3 DNA reads TGTGCCAGCAGTTTCGACAGGGGGAATTATAGCAATCAGCCCCAGCATTTT. This sequence encodes CASSFDRGNYSNQPQHF.

The chain recombines TRBV15 with TRBJ1-2; the match to TRBD1 covers 8 bases. Germline V gives CDR1 LNHNV, CDR2 YYDKDF (reference sequence). The V and J ends lost 6 bases and 2 bases, in that order; junction bases with no gene match: 5. The CDR3 runs to 14 residues. CDR3 coding DNA: TGTGCCACCAGTGGACAGGGATCGAACTATGGCTACACCTTC. Amino acid sequence: CATSGQGSNYGYTF.

This sequence joins TRBV10-2 and TRBJ2-1; 12 nucleotides agree with TRBD2. The CDR3 runs 18 residues. The V segment lost 2 bases and the J segment 0 bases; nucleotides outside the gene matches: 5. The germline V gene encodes CDR1 WSHSY and CDR2 SAAADI. CDR3 sequence: CASSERLAGGSSYNEQFF. The DNA for the CDR3 is TGCGCCAGCAGTGAGAGGCTAGCGGGAGGGTCCTCCTACAATGAGCAGTTCTTC.

The V and J genes are TRBV30 and TRBJ1-2; D not resolved. V lost 5 bases and J lost 1, with 14 bases in between. Per the germline V gene, CDR1 is GTSNPN and CDR2 is SVGIG (reference sequence). The CDR3 sequence is 14 residues long. The CDR3 here is CAWDAGSYNYGYTF. CDR3 in DNA: TGTGCCTGGGATGCAGGCTCCTATAACTATGGCTACACCTTC.

The V and J genes are TRBV5-4 and TRBJ2-5; 9 nucleotides line up with TRBD2. This CDR3 is built from 16 residues. Unmatched junction bases numbered 7, after V lost 2 bases and J lost 2 bases. Germline CDR1 is SGHNT and CDR2 is YYREEE (reference sequence). CDR3 coding DNA: TGTGCCAGCAGCTTAAGGAGCGGGGGGTTTCAAGAGACCCAGTACTTC. As protein: CASSLRSGGFQETQYF.

The chain joins TRBV5-6 to TRBJ2-3; D may be TRBD1 or TRBD2 (5 bases each). Germline V gene data show CDR1 as SGHDT and CDR2 as YYEEEE. Trimming took off 4 bases at V and 0 bases at J, with 12 bases between the two ends. CDR3 length: 15 amino acids. The CDR3 DNA sequence: TGTGCCAGCAGCCGTGGGGGACCAAGCACAGATACGCAGTATTTT. Protein product: CASSRGGPSTDTQYF.

The V gene is TRBV6-4, the J gene TRBJ2-3, with D uncertain. This CDR3 has 14 amino acids. Germline V gene lookup returns CDR1 MRHNA and CDR2 SNTAGT. Trimming took off 3 bases at V and 4 bases at J, with 11 bases between the two ends. The CDR3 coding sequence is TGTGCCAGCAGTGATCGCGGTAGTCCAGATACGCAGTATTTT. Amino acid sequence: CASSDRGSPDTQYF.

The chain recombines TRBV27 with TRBJ2-1, with D perhaps matching TRBD1 or TRBD2 (5 bases each). The CDR3 runs 16 residues. Germline V gives CDR1 MNHEY, CDR2 SMNVEV (reference sequence). The ends were cut back, 3 bases at V and 4 bases at J, with 16 bases in the middle. CDR3 in DNA: TGTGCCAGCAGTTTTATCCCGGGACCACCATACAATGAGCAGTTCTTC. It yields the protein CASSFIPGPPYNEQFF.

The rearrangement links TRBV6-5 to TRBJ1-4; tentatively, D is TRBD1 (6 bases). CDR1 and CDR2 (germline): MNHEY, SVGAGI. The V gene lost 5 bases and the J gene lost 7 bases, with 8 bases spanning the gap. This CDR3 has 12 amino acids. The CDR3 sequence: CASSTGAEKLFF. Here the CDR3 DNA reads TGTGCCAGCAGTACGGGGGCTGAAAAACTGTTTTTT.

The V gene is TRBV27, the J gene TRBJ2-3, with 14 nucleotides matching TRBD2. This CDR3 has 16 amino acids. Germline V gene lookup returns CDR1 MNHEY and CDR2 SMNVEV (reference sequence). J was trimmed by 1 base and V by 5 bases; bases with no gene match: 2. The DNA of the CDR3 is TGTGCCAGCAGTCCGGGACTAGCGGGGGGCACAGATACGCAGTATTTT. As protein: CASSPGLAGGTDTQYF.

DNA of the CDR3: TGCGCCAGCAGCTTGGTGTCTAGCGGGGGGCAGTACGAGCAGTACTTC. Translated, it gives CASSLVSSGGQYEQYF. The rearrangement links TRBV5-1 to TRBJ2-5, with 11 bases aligning to TRBD2. The end of the DNA is better explained by TRBJ2-7, so the J call may be wrong. CDR3 length: 16 amino acids. Germline V CDR1 and CDR2: SGHRS, YFSETQ.